The clone carrying this T cell receptor beta chain registers medium-sized by frequency. What it binds is not known. TRB was amplified by touch-down multiplex PCR, primer pools A and B combined. TCRdb reprocessed the multiplex PCR reads and stores each CDR3 protein as one record, lacking DNA. Listed are roughly 8,100 distinct CDR3 sequences; 4.5% to 6% falls within the top ten. These data belong to a study of T cell clusters in autoimmune cytopenias. Study observations and caveats: TRB repertoire shifts in secondary cytopenia and chronic lymphocytic leukemia mostly reflected lymphoma, not autoimmunity.

The CDR3 loop spans 20 amino acids. Germline V lookup: CDR1 SGHRS, CDR2 YFSETQ. Approximately 40,000 genome equivalents of blood DNA were amplified for TRB. The specimen sequenced was peripheral blood. This clonotype was sampled from a human donor with an autoimmune cytopenia or autoimmune hepatitis (not recorded which). The V call is TRBV5-1, the J call TRBJ2-6; TCRdb designates TRBD1, a call that cannot be tested without DNA. CDR3 protein: CASSWSDGTGLTSGANVLTF.